This T cell receptor beta chain came from a study of blood T cell repertoires in COVID-19. Study in general: Acute and convalescent COVID-19 specimens originated in the United States, Italy and Spain. T cells, B-cell-depleted T cells, or PBMCs provided the cDNA or gDNA that served as material.

In the study's own analysis: Reference gene primer amplification in the assay estimated nucleated cell counts. Here immunoSEQ multiplex PCR was the method, and the copy in TCRdb shows in-frame clones only, minus some. The DNA was the basis for D and trimming; V, J and clone size are from that table. This table holds about 120,000 clones, approximately 85% found once. The source is a man at least 80 years old with acute or convalescent COVID-19. Sequencing was done on a sample of peripheral blood.

The chain's CDR3 is CAISESASGSPTTDTQYF. The CDR3 DNA sequence: TGTGCCATCAGTGAGTCGGCTAGCGGGAGTCCCACCACAGATACGCAGTATTTT. This sequence joins TRBV10-3 and TRBJ2-3; 10 nucleotides match TRBD2. The CDR3 is 18 amino acids. Per the germline V gene, CDR1 is ENHRY and CDR2 is SYGVKD. V lost 0 bases to trimming and J lost 2 bases; unmatched junction nucleotides: 8.